This T cell receptor beta chain was sequenced in a study of beta chain features in type 1 diabetes. About the study: No patient-donor differences in age, gender, total cells or subset yield. Study conclusions and caveats: For Type 1 diabetes patients, all four CD4+ subsets carried TCRB CDR3s that were moderately but significantly shorter. Shorter templates might be favored by PCR, equally in patients and controls.

Note on this clone: Its antigen is still unknown.

Germline-derived CDR1 and CDR2 are SGHTA and FQGNSA. The CDR3 is made up of 13 amino acids. The V end lost 2 bases, the J end lost 6 bases, and 10 bases lay between the germline ends. Investigators reverse transcribed all isolated RNA, so they sequenced expressed TCRB transcripts. The method was immunoSEQ multiplex PCR; TCRdb's version includes in-frame clones alone and lacks a portion of them. The profile covers roughly 130,000 clones, with 9.2% appearing a single time and around 0.68% taken by the ten largest. Source material: central memory CD4+ T cells from blood. V is TRBV7-2 and J is TRBJ1-2; D possibly corresponds to TRBD1 (6 bases). This clonotype was sampled from a man aged 18 to 30 in good health. CDR3 protein: CASSLQPGDGYTF. CDR3 nucleotides: TGTGCCAGCAGCTTACAGCCAGGGGATGGCTACACCTTC.